The 12 T cell receptor beta chains presented below share a single source sample, sequenced in a study of blood T cells in healthy people across ages. For the second PCR, which ran for roughly 7 to 11 cycles, a sample-barcoded 5' primer and a J-beta primer mix were used. In TCRdb, the 5' RACE reads were re-called with MiXCR into one record per CDR3 protein. Here the sample spans more than 800,000 distinct CDR3 sequences, roughly 45% being singletons. Source material: blood. Receptors were obtained from a woman aged 55-70 years in good health.

The gene calls are TRBV5-1 and TRBJ2-7; D is unresolved. Looked up from germline, CDR1 is SGHRS and CDR2 is YFSETQ. The V and J ends lost 0 bases and 6 bases respectively, with 13 bases between them. CDR3 length equals 14 residues. CDR3 sequence (DNA): TGCGCCAGCAGCTTGGACCCGGTGCAGCTCGAGCAGTACTTC. Its protein is CASSLDPVQLEQYF.

This clonotype was counted between two and nine times. The chain recombines TRBV14 with TRBJ2-5, with TRBD1 matching over 12 bases. The J call is in doubt because the DNA end fits TRBJ2-7 better. This CDR3 spans 15 amino acids. Germline V lookup: CDR1 SGHDN, CDR2 FVKESK. This CDR3 is CASSLSGTGGHEQYF. CDR3 in DNA: TGTGCCAGCAGCCTGTCCGGGACAGGGGGCCACGAGCAGTACTTC.

This clonotype has ten or more counts. This rearrangement joins TRBV14 to TRBJ1-2; D gene uncertain. V was shortened by 1 base and J by 8 bases, with 8 bases between the two germline ends. This CDR3 has 12 residues. Germline CDR1 and CDR2: SGHDN and FVKESK. In nucleotides, the CDR3 is TGTGCCAGCAGCCAAGGCCCCGGCGGCTACACCTTC. Protein sequence: CASSQGPGGYTF.

DNA of the CDR3: TGTGCCAGCACTCGGGGTAGTTCCTACGAGCAGTACTTC. It specifies CASTRGSSYEQYF. The chain employs TRBV28 and TRBJ2-7; the D gene is possibly TRBD2 (5 bases). The germline CDR1 and CDR2 sequences are MDHEN and SYDVKM. The V gene lost 7 bases and the J gene lost 1 base, with 11 bases spanning the gap. The CDR3 runs 13 residues.

This clonotype was detected ten times or more. The CDR3 protein is CASSQQGLETQYF. The CDR3 DNA reads as TGTGCCAGCAGCCAACAGGGCCTGGAGACCCAGTACTTC. This chain connects TRBV7-2 to TRBJ2-5; possibly TRBD1 for D (6 bases). CDR3 length: 13 residues. The ends were cut back, 5 bases at V and 5 bases at J, with 12 bases in the middle. Germline values: CDR1 SGHTA, CDR2 FQGNSA.

Only a few counts were recorded for this clonotype. This chain uses TRBV11-2 with TRBJ2-1; D is perhaps TRBD2 (6 bases). Germline-derived CDR1 and CDR2 are SGHAT and FQNNGV. V dropped 4 bases and J dropped 2 bases, with 12 bases sitting between them. This CDR3 has 15 amino acids. This chain's CDR3 is CASSSRLEPYNEQFF. For the CDR3, the DNA is TGTGCCAGCAGCTCGCGACTAGAGCCCTACAATGAGCAGTTCTTC.

The V call is TRBV18, the J call TRBJ2-7; D possibly uses TRBD1 or TRBD2 (5 bases each). The DNA end is a closer match to TRBJ2-4, so the J assignment may be wrong. CDR3 length: 13 residues. Germline V gene lookup returns CDR1 KGHSH and CDR2 LQKENI. The chain's CDR3 is CASLGRDENIQYF. The CDR3 DNA is TGTGCCAGCTTGGGACGGGACGAAAACATTCAGTACTTC.

The chain recombines TRBV7-9 with TRBJ2-7; TRBD2 agrees at 15 bases. V dropped 8 bases and J dropped 0; count of bases not matched to a gene: 14. Germline V lookup: CDR1 SEHNR, CDR2 FQNEAQ (reference sequence). The CDR3 has 19 amino acids. CDR3 residues: CASGTPGLAGGSRSYEQYF. The CDR3 nucleotides read TGTGCCAGCGGAACTCCGGGACTAGCGGGAGGATCCCGCTCCTACGAGCAGTACTTC. Based on the CDR3 plus reference TRBV7-9 and TRBJ2-7, the full variable domain is DTGVSQNPRHKITKRGQNVTFRCDPISEHNRLYWYRQTLGQGPEFLTYFQNEAQLEKSRLLSDRFSAERPKGSFSTLEIQRTEQGDSAMYLCASGTPGLAGGSRSYEQYFGPGTRLTVT.

This chain links TRBV5-6 with TRBJ2-5, with 7 bases that match TRBD1. J was trimmed by 1 base and V by 0 bases; bases with no gene match: 3. This CDR3 spans 15 amino acids. The V gene's germline CDR1 is SGHDT and CDR2 YYEEEE. Here the CDR3 reads CASSLGDRRQETQYF. DNA for the CDR3: TGTGCCAGCAGCTTGGGGGACAGACGCCAAGAGACCCAGTACTTC. The full variable domain, its missing parts supplied by reference TRBV5-6 and TRBJ2-5, is DAGVTQSPTHLIKTRGQQVTLRCSPKSGHDTVSWYQQALGQGPQFIFQYYEEEERQRGNFPDRFSGHQFPNYSSELNVNALLLGDSALYLCASSLGDRRQETQYFGPGTRLLVL.

This chain joins TRBV24-1 and TRBJ2-5; 11 nucleotides agree with TRBD1. With V trimmed by 4 bases and J by 11 bases, 14 bases remained unmatched. The CDR3 has 16 amino acids. The germline V gene encodes CDR1 KGHDR and CDR2 SFDVKD. For the CDR3, the DNA is TGTGCCACCAGTGACCTCGGACAGGGGGCCCGTAGTGAGCAGTACTTC. It specifies CATSDLGQGARSEQYF.

This chain joins TRBV28 and TRBJ2-3; 10 bases fit TRBD2. CDR3 length: 13 residues. CDR1 and CDR2 from the germline V gene are MDHEN and SYDVKM. Unmatched junction bases numbered 5, after V lost 6 bases and J lost 8 bases. The CDR3 protein is CASRAGGPGTQYF. In DNA form, the CDR3 reads TGTGCCAGCAGAGCGGGAGGGCCGGGTACGCAGTATTTT.

A note on this clonotype: The germline gene is not matched at one end of the junction; a read error may be the cause. The gene calls are TRBV7-8 and TRBJ2-1; the match to TRBD2 covers 9 bases. CDR1 and CDR2 (germline): SGHVS, FQNEAQ. There are 16 residues in the CDR3. The CDR3 loop is CASSNTRTSVYNVQFF. For the CDR3, the DNA is TGTGCCAGCAGCAACACCCGGACTAGCGTATACAATGTGCAGTTCTTC.